This T cell receptor beta chain emerged from a study of blood T cell repertoires in COVID-19. Study summary: T cells, B-cell-depleted T cells, or PBMCs provided the cDNA or gDNA that served as material.

TCRdb's copy holds only in-frame clones and misses some; the assay was immunoSEQ multiplex PCR. The sample has 150,000 to 200,000 clones, about 91% seen once. The source material was peripheral blood. The sequence came from a woman aged 25 to 39 with acute or convalescent COVID-19.

Here the CDR3 DNA reads TGTGCCGCAGCCGGAGGCGTGGAAGGTGAAAAACTGTTTTTT. Its translation is CAAAGGVEGEKLFF. This rearrangement joins TRBV19 to TRBJ1-4; D gene ambiguous. The germline V gene encodes CDR1 LNHDA and CDR2 SQIVND (reference sequence). This CDR3 has 14 amino acids. V was pared by 11 bases and J by 7 bases, with 20 bases between.